These 24 T cell receptor beta chains were all obtained from the same sample, sequenced in a study of blood T cell repertoires in COVID-19. Clones were read by immunoSEQ multiplex PCR, and TCRdb kept only the in-frame ones, dropping some. The data contain about 130,000 clones, approximately 83% of them singletons. The sequenced material came from peripheral blood. The receptor set was obtained from a woman over 75 with acute or convalescent COVID-19.

The CDR3 loop reads CASSSPPGRADTEAFF. CDR3 bases: TGCGCCAGCAGCTCCCCCCCCGGCAGGGCCGACACTGAAGCTTTCTTT. The rearrangement joins TRBV5-1 to TRBJ1-1; maybe TRBD1 (5 bases). CDR3 length equals 16 residues. Trimming took off 3 bases at V and 3 bases at J, with 18 bases between the two ends. Germline CDR1 and CDR2: SGHRS and YFSETQ. Full variable domain (rest looked up from reference TRBV5-1 and TRBJ1-1): KAGVTQTPRYLIKTRGQQVTLSCSPISGHRSVSWYQQTPGQGLQFLFEYFSETQRNKGNFPGRFSGRQFSNSRSEMNVSTLELGDSALYLCASSSPPGRADTEAFFGQGTRLTVV.

The chain carries TRBV6-1 and TRBJ1-3; D is undetermined. V lost 3 bases, J lost 8 bases, and 14 bases lay in between. CDR1 is MNHNS and CDR2 is SASEGT in the germline V gene. The CDR3 contains 14 residues. The CDR3 nucleotides read TGTGCCAGCAGTGAGCTAGACGACCGGGACACCATATATTTT. Translation gives CASSELDDRDTIYF.

The chain carries TRBV3-1 (or the pseudogene TRBV3-2) and TRBJ2-5; possible D gene TRBD2, 6 bases. CDR1 is LGHDT and CDR2 is YNNKEL in the germline V gene (reference sequence). The V end lost 1 base, the J end lost 1 base, and 13 bases lay between the germline ends. There are 16 residues in the CDR3. DNA for the CDR3: TGTGCCAGCAGCCAAGTTGCGGGGCGGGGCCAAGAGACCCAGTACTTC. Its translation: CASSQVAGRGQETQYF.

This chain connects TRBV7-2 to TRBJ1-5; D is unresolved. V lost 1 base and J lost 5, with 6 bases in between. The CDR3 extends over 13 amino acids. CDR1 is SGHTA and CDR2 is FQGNSA in the germline V gene. The CDR3 loop is CASSLDSHQPQHF. The DNA for the CDR3 is TGTGCCAGCAGCTTAGACAGCCATCAGCCCCAGCATTTT.

This clone was counted between two and nine times. The rearrangement uses TRBV3-1 (or the pseudogene TRBV3-2) and TRBJ1-5; D call uncertain. Germline V gene data show CDR1 as LGHDT and CDR2 as YNNKEL (reference sequence). Trimming took 4 bases from V and 2 from J, leaving 12 bases between them. This CDR3 comprises 15 residues. The CDR3 reads CASSLGDIGNQPQHF. The CDR3 DNA reads as TGTGCCAGCAGCCTCGGCGACATAGGCAATCAGCCCCAGCATTTT.

V and J are TRBV6-5 and TRBJ1-1; 7 bases match TRBD1. The ends lost 7 bases at V and 4 bases at J; junction bases unmatched: 12. The CDR3 spans 15 residues. Germline lookup yields CDR1 MNHEY and CDR2 SVGAGI. In nucleotides, the CDR3 is TGTGCCAGCACTATAACCACAGGGGAGGTCACTGAAGCTTTCTTT. Its protein is CASTITTGEVTEAFF.

The V call is TRBV27, the J call TRBJ1-2, with 8 bases matching TRBD1. Germline trimming cut 6 bases from V and 8 bases from J; bases unmatched to any gene: 11. The germline V gene encodes CDR1 MNHEY and CDR2 SMNVEV (reference sequence). The CDR3 totals 14 residues. CDR3 region: CASRIRTGSGGYTF. CDR3 nucleotides: TGTGCCAGCAGAATAAGGACAGGGTCCGGCGGCTACACCTTC.

This clone was detected only a few times. This chain connects TRBV4-2 to TRBJ1-1; D perhaps matches TRBD1 (6 bases). The CDR3 runs 15 residues. V lost 4 bases to trimming and J lost 1 base, with 13 bases between them. Looked up from germline, CDR1 is LGHNA and CDR2 is YNFKEQ. The CDR3, as DNA: TGTGCCAGCAGCCCCCTGGGGGACAAGAACACTGAAGCTTTCTTT. Its translation: CASSPLGDKNTEAFF.

The rearrangement links TRBV7-2 to TRBJ1-2; a weak D match, TRBD1 (5 bases). Looked up from germline, CDR1 is SGHTA and CDR2 is FQGNSA. V was clipped by 1 base and J by 6 bases, with 18 bases between them. The CDR3 is 16 residues long. The CDR3 reads CASSLERITGVNGYTF. CDR3 DNA sequence: TGTGCCAGCAGCTTAGAGAGGATTACAGGAGTTAATGGCTACACCTTC.

The chain employs TRBV5-4 and TRBJ2-3; 11 nucleotides agree with TRBD2. CDR1 SGHNT and CDR2 YYREEE come from the germline V gene (reference sequence). J gave up 6 bases and V 5 bases, and 5 bases lay outside the gene matches. The CDR3 extends over 14 amino acids. The CDR3, as DNA: TGTGCCAGCAGGATTAGCGGGGGGGCTGATACGCAGTATTTT. Amino acids: CASRISGGADTQYF. Looking up the rest from reference TRBV5-4 and TRBJ2-3 gives the full variable domain: ETGVTQSPTHLIKTRGQQVTLRCSSQSGHNTVSWYQQALGQGPQFIFQYYREEENGRGNFPPRFSGLQFPNYSSELNVNALELDDSALYLCASRISGGADTQYFGPGTRLTVL.

This clone was seen many times. The rearrangement links TRBV6-5 to TRBJ2-7, with 10 bases that match TRBD1. The CDR3 sequence is 14 residues long. The germline gives CDR1 MNHEY, CDR2 SVGAGI. V shed 7 bases, J shed 3 bases, and the junction held 6 bases outside the gene matches. The CDR3 reads CASKRQGANYEQYV. Written as DNA, the CDR3 is TGTGCCAGCAAAAGACAGGGGGCTAACTACGAGCAGTACGTC.

The chain couples TRBV2 to TRBJ2-3, with a possible D match to TRBD2 (6 bases). CDR1 is SNHLY and CDR2 is FYNNEI in the germline V gene. The CDR3 extends over 15 amino acids. V shed 2 bases and J shed 9 bases, with 18 bases lying between them. In DNA form, the CDR3 reads TGTGCCAGCAGTGAATCCTCGACTAGTGCGGGGACGCAGTATTTT. Translating gives CASSESSTSAGTQYF.

The chain is built from TRBV7-2 and TRBJ1-6; 7 positions match TRBD1. From germline, CDR1 is SGHTA and CDR2 FQGNSA. The ends lost 1 base at V and 6 bases at J; junction bases unmatched: 9. The CDR3 totals 17 residues. The chain's CDR3 is CASSLVAGGSSNSPLHF. Here the CDR3 DNA reads TGTGCCAGCAGCTTAGTGGCAGGGGGGAGCTCTAATTCACCCCTCCACTTT.

V usage is TRBV7-2 and J usage is TRBJ2-5, with no clear D. V was cut by 5 bases and J by 5 bases, with 6 bases left in between. CDR1 is SGHTA, CDR2 FQGNSA, per germline. CDR3 length: 11 residues. The CDR3 loop reads CASSLQETQYF. CDR3 bases: TGTGCCAGCAGCCTCCAGGAGACCCAGTACTTC.

The chain employs TRBV12-3 or TRBV12-4 and TRBJ1-4; no clear D gene. V shed 4 bases and J shed 2 bases, with 5 bases lying between them. This CDR3 has 13 residues. The CDR3 reads CASSSETNEKLFF. DNA of the CDR3: TGTGCCAGCAGTTCTGAGACTAATGAAAAACTGTTTTTT.

The chain is built from TRBV28 and TRBJ1-2; TRBD1 is a possible D gene (5 bases). Germline values: CDR1 MDHEN, CDR2 SYDVKM. CDR3 length equals 17 residues. V gave up 4 bases and J gave up 4 bases, with 22 bases separating them. The CDR3 DNA reads TGTGCCAGCAGTTCGGGGGGAAATCCCGAAGTCCTCTATGGCTACACCTTC. Protein sequence: CASSSGGNPEVLYGYTF.

This chain links TRBV5-1 with TRBJ1-1; 7 nucleotides agree with TRBD1. The CDR3 has 15 residues. The trim removed 3 bases at V and 5 bases at J, leaving 10 bases unmatched. Germline V gene sequence: CDR1 SGHRS, CDR2 YFSETQ. CDR3 DNA: TGCGCCAGCAGCTCGCCCTCAGGGGGTCGGACTGAAGCTTTCTTT. As protein: CASSSPSGGRTEAFF.

The rearrangement links TRBV18 to TRBJ1-5; maybe TRBD1 (5 bases). Germline loops: CDR1 KGHSH, CDR2 LQKENI. Trimming took 0 bases from V and 4 from J, leaving 10 bases between them. This CDR3 is 15 amino acids long. The CDR3 spells CASSPPMAGNQPQHF. The CDR3 region has the DNA TGTGCCAGCTCACCACCCATGGCAGGGAATCAGCCCCAGCATTTT.

The chain recombines TRBV19 with TRBJ1-1; D is ambiguous. From germline, CDR1 is LNHDA and CDR2 SQIVND (reference sequence). The V end was cut by 5 bases, the J end by 11 bases, with 15 bases between. The CDR3 has 12 residues. The CDR3 DNA sequence: TGTGCCAGTAGTCCTACTACTTCAAGTGCTTTCTTT. Its protein is CASSPTTSSAFF.

The J gene is TRBJ1-1, the V gene TRBV6-5, with D uncertain. The germline CDR1 and CDR2 sequences are MNHEY and SVGAGI. The V end was cut by 2 bases, the J end by 1 base, with 5 bases between. The CDR3 is 13 amino acids. CDR3 sequence reads: CASSYRGNTEAFF. The DNA for the CDR3 is TGTGCCAGCAGTTACAGAGGGAACACTGAAGCTTTCTTT.

This chain connects TRBV28 to TRBJ1-5; D might be TRBD1 (5 bases). V lost 1 base and J 3 bases, leaving 10 bases between the germline ends. This CDR3 has 15 residues. Germline CDR1 reads MDHEN; CDR2 reads SYDVKM. The CDR3 DNA reads TGTGCCAGCAGTTTATCCGGGGGTGACAATCAGCCCCAGCATTTT. It translates to CASSLSGGDNQPQHF. Combining the CDR3 with reference TRBV28 and TRBJ1-5 gives the whole variable domain DVKVTQSSRYLVKRTGEKVFLECVQDMDHENMFWYRQDPGLGLRLIYFSYDVKMKEKGDIPEGYSVSREKKERFSLILESASTNQTSMYLCASSLSGGDNQPQHFGDGTRLSIL.

The V and J genes are TRBV5-1 and TRBJ1-5; D is uncertain. The CDR3 has 15 residues. V gave up 0 bases and J gave up 4 bases, with 11 bases separating them. Germline CDR1 reads SGHRS; CDR2 reads YFSETQ. The DNA of the CDR3 is TGCGCCAGCAGCTTGGGCGGACTGACTAATCAGCCCCAGCATTTT. Its protein is CASSLGGLTNQPQHF. The variable domain in full, completed from reference TRBV5-1 and TRBJ1-5, reads KAGVTQTPRYLIKTRGQQVTLSCSPISGHRSVSWYQQTPGQGLQFLFEYFSETQRNKGNFPGRFSGRQFSNSRSEMNVSTLELGDSALYLCASSLGGLTNQPQHFGDGTRLSIL.

This chain links TRBV5-4 with TRBJ1-2; 11 bases align to TRBD1. This CDR3 has 15 amino acids. Germline V CDR1 and CDR2: SGHNT, YYREEE (reference sequence). After removal of 7 bases from V and 3 bases from J, the junction contained 8 bases not matched to a gene. In DNA form, the CDR3 reads TGTGCCAGCTTCCATGGGGACAGGGGGGACTATGGCTACACCTTC. Protein: CASFHGDRGDYGYTF. The full variable domain, rest sourced from reference TRBV5-4 and TRBJ1-2, is ETGVTQSPTHLIKTRGQQVTLRCSSQSGHNTVSWYQQALGQGPQFIFQYYREEENGRGNFPPRFSGLQFPNYSSELNVNALELDDSALYLCASFHGDRGDYGYTFGSGTRLTVV.

J is TRBJ1-5 and V is TRBV15; TRBD1 matches 9 bases. The V gene end was trimmed by 0 bases and the J gene end by 6 bases; junction bases not matched to a gene: 9. This CDR3 spans 17 amino acids. Germline V CDR1 and CDR2: LNHNV, YYDKDF (reference sequence). CDR3 residues: CATSRDYRGRGVQPQHF. The CDR3 coding sequence is TGTGCCACCAGCAGAGACTACAGGGGGCGCGGGGTTCAGCCCCAGCATTTT. Drawing the rest from reference TRBV15 and TRBJ1-5, the complete variable domain is DAMVIQNPRYQVTQFGKPVTLSCSQTLNHNVMYWYQQKSSQAPKLLFHYYDKDFNNEADTPDNFQSRRPNTSFCFLDIRSPGLGDTAMYLCATSRDYRGRGVQPQHFGDGTRLSIL.